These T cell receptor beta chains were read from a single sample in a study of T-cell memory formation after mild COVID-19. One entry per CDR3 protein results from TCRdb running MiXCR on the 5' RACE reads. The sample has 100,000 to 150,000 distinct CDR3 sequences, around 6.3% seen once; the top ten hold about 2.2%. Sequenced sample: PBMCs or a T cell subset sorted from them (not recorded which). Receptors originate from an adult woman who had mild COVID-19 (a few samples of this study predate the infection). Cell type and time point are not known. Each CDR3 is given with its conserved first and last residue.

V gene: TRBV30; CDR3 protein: CAWSVSWARGEAFF
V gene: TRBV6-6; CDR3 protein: CASSYREKYEQYF
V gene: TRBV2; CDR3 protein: CARKADGNTIYF
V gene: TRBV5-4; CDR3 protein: CASSGDRTVNTEAFF
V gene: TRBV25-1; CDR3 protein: CASSEWGGGELFF
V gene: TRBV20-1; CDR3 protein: CSAAPGTAGTDTQYF
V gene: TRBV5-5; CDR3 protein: CASSFETSGPRDTQYF
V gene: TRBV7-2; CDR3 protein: CASSLPQSYEKLFF
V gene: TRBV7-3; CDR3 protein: CASSLSPQETQYF
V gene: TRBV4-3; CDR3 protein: CASSHRGTEAFF
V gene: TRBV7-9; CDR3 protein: CASSLQGWTADQETQYF
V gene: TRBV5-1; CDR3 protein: CASSFLAGDNEQFF
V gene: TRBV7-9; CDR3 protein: CASSLSRGVYNEQFF
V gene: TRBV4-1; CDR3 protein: CASSHASGGHNEQFF
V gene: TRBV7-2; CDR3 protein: CASRKGTGKTGELFF
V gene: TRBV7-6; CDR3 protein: CASSSDSFGETQYF